A single sample gave rise to the 23 T cell receptor beta chains below, sequenced in a study of tumor and adjacent non-tumor tissue in lung cancer. RNA was extracted from bulk tissue without any cell sorting. Three rounds of nested PCR, following a modified ARM-PCR protocol, produced the TCRbeta library. TCRdb redid the calling of the multiplex PCR reads with MiXCR, one entry per CDR3 protein. This table has about 140,000 distinct CDR3 sequences, around 66% appearing once. Sequencing was done on a sample of lung tumor tissue. Source of these receptors: a man aged 55 to 70 with small cell lung cancer.

Comment on this clonotype: Since the CDR3 does not end with the conserved phenylalanine or tryptophan, this likely comes from a read error. No DNA is shown, since the ends of the CDR3 on it are uncertain; the CDR3 is the one TCRdb lists. This chain links TRBV12-5 with TRBJ2-3; TRBD1, as called in the table, went unchecked against the DNA. From its first to its last residue, the CDR3 has 13 amino acids. Looked up from germline, CDR1 is LGHNT and CDR2 is FRNRAP. CDR3 in amino acids: CGSGWDSTDTLYL.

As for this clonotype: A read error may be the cause here, since a much bigger clone is one base away. This rearrangement joins TRBV29-1 to TRBJ2-1; D is perhaps TRBD1 or TRBD2 (5 bases each). The CDR3 runs to 15 residues. The V and J ends lost 2 bases and 2 bases respectively, with 13 bases between them. Germline V gene sequence: CDR1 SQVTM, CDR2 ANQGSEA. CDR3 sequence: CSVERGLGAYNEQFF. The CDR3 bases are TGCAGCGTTGAACGTGGGTTGGGGGCCTACAATGAGCAGTTCTTC.

This clonotype turned up a few times. V is TRBV20-1 and J is TRBJ2-1; 7 positions match TRBD2. Germline V gene sequence: CDR1 DFQATT, CDR2 SNEGSKA (reference sequence). V shed 1 base, J shed 6 bases, and the junction held 15 bases outside the gene matches. The CDR3 length is 17 residues. The CDR3 loop is CSARALGGVGFRNEQFF. In DNA form, the CDR3 reads TGCAGTGCTAGAGCCTTGGGAGGGGTAGGTTTTCGCAATGAGCAGTTCTTC.

With respect to this clonotype: An end of the junction does not agree with germline; a read error may underlie this. The chain employs TRBV11-3 and TRBJ1-2; 7 positions agree with TRBD1. From germline, CDR1 is SGHNT and CDR2 YENEEA. The CDR3 spans 13 residues. The CDR3 sequence: CASRFTGEAGYTF. The CDR3 DNA reads TGTGCCAGCCGCTTTACAGGGGAGGCAGGCTACACCTTC.

As to this clonotype: The junction differs from germline at one of its ends, possibly a read error. CDR3 in amino acids: CASSLDFRRAKNIQNF. CDR3 bases: TGTGCCAGCAGCTTGGACTTCAGGAGGGCAAAAAACATTCAGAACTTC. This chain joins TRBV11-2 and TRBJ2-4, with D maybe TRBD2 (6 bases). The CDR3 sequence is 16 residues long. Germline CDR1 reads SGHAT; CDR2 reads FQNNGV.

To note about this clonotype: A much larger clone is a single base away; this may be a read error. This chain joins TRBV7-8 and TRBJ2-1, with TRBD2 matching 7 bases. Germline V gene data show CDR1 as SGHVS and CDR2 as FQNEAQ. The CDR3 length is 13 residues. The CDR3 is CANSRGTTSEQFF. DNA of the CDR3: TGTGCCAACAGCCGAGGGACTACCTCTGAGCAGTTCTTC.

Details on this clonotype: The junction does not match germline at one end; this may be a read error. This sequence joins TRBV11-2 and TRBJ2-5; the match to TRBD2 covers 9 bases. This CDR3 comprises 16 residues. The V gene's germline CDR1 is SGHAT and CDR2 FQNNGV. DNA of the CDR3: TGTGCCAGCAATTTAAGACTAGCGGAGTACCAAGAGTCCCAGTACTTC. It specifies CASNLRLAEYQESQYF.

This clonotype was observed a single time. The chain has TRBV13 and TRBJ1-3; tentative D call: TRBD1 (5 bases). Per germline, CDR1 PRHDT and CDR2 FYEKMQ (reference sequence). CDR3 length equals 14 residues. V lost 2 bases to trimming and J lost 2 bases, with 7 bases between them. The DNA for the CDR3 is TGTGCCAGCAGCTTACGGGGGGCTGGAAACACCATATATTTT. Translated: CASSLRGAGNTIYF.

With respect to this clonotype: This CDR3 fails to terminate in the conserved phenylalanine or tryptophan, so it likely reflects a read error. The genes are TRBV28 and TRBJ1-1, with D uncertain. Germline V gene sequence: CDR1 MDHEN, CDR2 SYDVKM. The CDR3 is 11 amino acids. CDR3 protein: CASSFRTEAFS. The CDR3 DNA is TGTGCGAGCAGTTTCAGGACTGAAGCTTTCTCT.

The chain combines TRBV5-4 with TRBJ2-4, with 11 bases fitting TRBD1. CDR3 length: 15 residues. The ends lost 4 bases at V and 9 bases at J; junction bases unmatched: 9. The V gene's germline CDR1 is SGHNT and CDR2 YYREEE (reference sequence). CDR3 amino acids: CASSPGQGAPGIQYF. CDR3 DNA: TGTGCCAGCAGCCCCGGACAGGGGGCGCCGGGCATTCAGTACTTC.

Note on this clonotype: Its ends do not fully match the called genes, so a read error is possible. This rearrangement joins TRBV20-1 to TRBJ1-4; D uncertain. The CDR3 spans 12 residues. Germline V gene lookup returns CDR1 DFQATT and CDR2 SNEGSKA (reference sequence). This CDR3 is CSGRDRGEKLIF. CDR3 bases: TGCAGTGGTAGAGACCGGGGTGAAAAACTGATTTTT.

Details on this clonotype: Relative to the germline gene, one junction end is altered; a read error may explain this. The chain employs TRBV4-1 and TRBJ1-5; TRBD1 agrees at 10 bases. The germline V gene has CDR1 MGHRA and CDR2 YSYEKL. The CDR3 has 15 amino acids. CDR3 bases: TGCGCCAGCAGCCGGACAGGGGGGAGCAATCAGTCCCAACATTTT. Encoded protein: CASSRTGGSNQSQHF.

Points on this clonotype: One end of the junction does not line up with germline, which may come from a read error. The rearrangement joins TRBV11-3 to TRBJ2-2, with 11 bases identical to TRBD2. This CDR3 contains 19 residues. Germline V gene lookup returns CDR1 SGHNT and CDR2 YENEEA. The CDR3 reads CASNPGTSGLGDNTWELFF. The CDR3 bases are TGTGCCAGCAACCCTGGGACTAGCGGCTTGGGGGACAACACCTGGGAGCTGTTTTTT.

This clonotype has at least ten counts. J is TRBJ1-1 and V is TRBV20-1, with D unresolved. The CDR3 covers 13 residues. CDR1 is DFQATT, CDR2 SNEGSKA, per germline (reference sequence). V gave up 1 base and J gave up 7 bases, with 13 bases separating them. CDR3 in DNA: TGCAGTGCTAGAGGGTGGAGGTACGGTGAAGCTTTCTTT. As protein: CSARGWRYGEAFF.

A remark on this clonotype: One end of the junction varies from germline; a read error may be responsible. The rearrangement links TRBV29-1 to TRBJ2-5, with 9 bases identical to TRBD1. There are 13 residues in the CDR3. CDR1 SQVTM and CDR2 ANQGSEA come from the germline V gene. The CDR3 reads CSIEAGQGETQYF. The CDR3 nucleotides are TGCAGCATTGAAGCGGGACAGGGAGAGACCCAGTATTTC.

This chain joins TRBV5-5 and TRBJ2-3, with D possibly being TRBD2 (6 bases). Trimming removed 5 bases from V and 5 bases from J, with 24 bases in between. Germline lookup yields CDR1 SGHKS and CDR2 YYEKEE (reference sequence). CDR3 length equals 17 residues. CDR3 bases: TGTGCCAGCAGTCCACATCCGGGACTGGCGGGATTAGATACGCAGTATTTT. Its translation is CASSPHPGLAGLDTQYF.

On this clonotype itself: The junction differs from germline at one of its ends, possibly a read error. This chain uses TRBV25-1 with TRBJ2-1; D remains ambiguous. CDR1 MGHDK and CDR2 SYGVNS come from the germline V gene. The CDR3 has 13 amino acids. CDR3 residues: CASSELWVSEEFF. In nucleotides, the CDR3 is TGTGCCAGCAGTGAATTGTGGGTCTCTGAGGAGTTCTTC.

For this clonotype: Germline and junction disagree at one end, which may indicate a read error. This rearrangement joins TRBV4-2 to TRBJ2-2, with TRBD1 as a possible D gene (6 bases). This CDR3 comprises 15 residues. Germline V gives CDR1 LGHNA, CDR2 YNFKEQ. CDR3 region: CASSQPDRDTGEPFF. Written as DNA, the CDR3 is TGTGCCAGCAGCCAACCTGATAGGGACACCGGGGAGCCGTTTTTT.

CDR3 DNA: TGTGCCAGCGCCCAGGGTGACGGTAGGGATGAGCAGTTCTTC. Amino acid sequence: CASAQGDGRDEQFF. V is TRBV6-5 and J is TRBJ2-1; possible D gene TRBD1, 5 bases. The CDR3 runs to 14 residues. The V gene lost 8 bases and the J gene lost 8 bases, with 19 bases spanning the gap. The germline CDR1 and CDR2 sequences are MNHEY and SVGAGI.

In regard to this clonotype: The junction departs from the called germline gene at one end, perhaps through a read error. This sequence joins TRBV11-3 and TRBJ2-1; perhaps D is TRBD1 or TRBD2 (7 bases each). CDR1 and CDR2 (germline): SGHNT, YENEEA. This CDR3 region has 15 residues. This CDR3 reads CDSSLEDRDYNKQFF. In DNA, the CDR3 is TGTGACAGCAGCTTAGAAGACAGGGACTACAATAAGCAGTTCTTC.

Judged by abundance, this clonotype is medium-sized (0.01 to 0.1%). The chain employs TRBV11-3 and TRBJ2-3; TRBD2 matches at 9 bases. Trimming took 6 bases from V and 6 from J; bases not matched to a gene: 7. This CDR3 has 14 residues. CDR1 and CDR2 from the germline V gene are SGHNT and YENEEA. The CDR3 is CASSQREEWDTQYF. The CDR3 DNA reads as TGTGCCAGCAGTCAGCGGGAGGAGTGGGATACGCAGTATTTT.

The chain carries TRBV12-3 or TRBV12-4 and TRBJ2-5, with 7 positions matching TRBD2. The CDR3 is 15 residues long. V shed 6 bases, J shed 5 bases, and the junction held 12 bases outside the gene matches. In nucleotides, the CDR3 is TGTGCCAGCAGCCCAGTAGCGGGCGGCTGGGAGACCCAGTACTTC. It encodes CASSPVAGGWETQYF.

On this clonotype itself: The junction and the germline gene differ at one end; a read error may be behind it. The gene calls are TRBV11-2 and TRBJ2-5; no definite D call. CDR1 is SGHAT, CDR2 FQNNGV, per germline. CDR3 length: 14 amino acids. The CDR3 bases are TGTGCCAGCATCTTAGTGCGTGGTAGAGAGACCCAATACTTC. Translating it yields CASILVRGRETQYF.